This TCR beta chain emerged from a study of cytomegalovirus exposure and HLA in healthy donors. This clone was detected once. Its target is unknown. Study findings and constraints: More than 150 TCR beta chains were listed as cytomegalovirus-associated.

The germline gives CDR1 SGHTS, CDR2 YDEGEE. The CDR3 totals 15 residues. Losses at the gene ends were 5 bases for V and 0 bases for J; bases not matched to a gene: 6. Researchers ran the PCR with 60 Vbeta and 13 Jbeta primers. The assay was immunoSEQ multiplex PCR, and TCRdb's table has in-frame clones only and misses some. The sample contains about 120,000 clones, approximately 80% of which appear only once. The sequence came from a woman between 40 and 55 years old in good health and CMV-seropositive. J is TRBJ1-1 and V is TRBV5-8; 8 bases are shared with TRBD1. Specimen: PBMCs. The CDR3 loop reads CASRPGGWVNTEAFF. The CDR3 DNA reads as TGTGCCAGCAGGCCAGGGGGCTGGGTGAACACTGAAGCTTTCTTT. Complete variable domain (other parts from reference TRBV5-8 and TRBJ1-1): EAGVTQSPTHLIKTRGQQATLRCSPISGHTSVYWYQQALGLGLQFLLWYDEGEERNRGNFPPRFSGRQFPNYSSELNVNALELEDSALYLCASRPGGWVNTEAFFGQGTRLTVV.